This passage covers 10 T cell receptor beta chains from one sample sequenced in a study of T cell responses to AZD1222 COVID-19 vaccine. Data came from immunoSEQ multiplex PCR; TCRdb stores just in-frame clones and leaves some out. The table shows 130,000 to 150,000 clones, with 90% occurring only once. Sequenced material: peripheral blood, taken on day 0 of AZD1222 vaccination. The receptors were gathered from an adult in good health.

The CDR3 protein is CASSAVRGQGYGSYGYTF. The CDR3 nucleotides are TGTGCCAGCAGCGCCGTCAGGGGACAGGGTTATGGAAGCTATGGCTACACCTTC. The chain carries TRBV7-9 and TRBJ1-2; 9 bases match TRBD1. J gave up 4 bases and V 5 bases, and 17 bases lay outside the gene matches. Germline V gene data show CDR1 as SEHNR and CDR2 as FQNEAQ (reference sequence). The CDR3 is 18 amino acids.

The rearrangement links TRBV6-4 to TRBJ1-1; D possibly corresponds to TRBD1 (5 bases). Deletions cut 9 bases from V and 0 bases from J, with 20 bases between. The CDR3 contains 16 residues. The germline CDR1 and CDR2 sequences are MRHNA and SNTAGT. CDR3 amino acids: CARSRQPHLMNTEAFF. CDR3 in DNA: TGTGCCAGGTCAAGACAGCCGCACCTCATGAACACTGAAGCTTTCTTT.

J is TRBJ1-2 and V is TRBV11-3; 10 bases map to TRBD1. V was pared by 3 bases and J by 7 bases, with 14 bases of the junction left unmatched. CDR1 SGHNT and CDR2 YENEEA come from the germline V gene. The CDR3 runs 17 residues. This CDR3 is CASSFRPTGQGQRGYTF. Written as DNA, the CDR3 is TGTGCCAGCAGCTTTAGGCCGACGGGACAGGGGCAGCGTGGCTACACCTTC.

The genes are TRBV9 and TRBJ1-2; unclear D gene. This CDR3 has 14 amino acids. Germline CDR1 is SGDLS and CDR2 is YYNGEE. V dropped 0 bases and J dropped 0 bases, with 6 bases sitting between them. This CDR3 is CASSVDASNYGYTF. The DNA of the CDR3 is TGTGCCAGCAGCGTAGACGCATCTAACTATGGCTACACCTTC.

Only a few counts were recorded for this clone. The rearrangement links TRBV29-1 to TRBJ1-2, with 8 bases fitting TRBD1. V shed 0 bases and J 8 bases; nucleotides not matched to a gene: 5. The CDR3 contains 13 residues. Germline loops: CDR1 SQVTM, CDR2 ANQGSEA. The CDR3 sequence: CSVEEQGAGGYTF. As DNA, the CDR3 is TGCAGCGTTGAAGAGCAGGGGGCTGGAGGCTACACCTTC. The full variable domain, completed using reference TRBV29-1 and TRBJ1-2, is SAVISQKPSRDICQRGTSLTIQCQVDSQVTMMFWYRQQPGQSLTLIATANQGSEATYESGFVIDKFPISRPNLTFSTLTVSNMSPEDSSIYLCSVEEQGAGGYTFGSGTRLTVV.

This chain joins TRBV23-1 and TRBJ2-5; D is unresolved. TRBV23-1 is known as an ORF, though its function is uncertain. The CDR3 totals 16 residues. Between the trimmed V and J ends, which lost 7 bases and 5 bases, there was a span of 23 bases. This CDR3 reads CASTPSGHRKVETQYF. The CDR3 DNA sequence: TGCGCCAGCACCCCTAGTGGCCACAGAAAGGTGGAGACCCAGTACTTC.

This clone was seen just once. The chain is built from TRBV6-2 or TRBV6-3 and TRBJ2-2; D is ambiguous. There are 15 residues in the CDR3. V was shortened by 2 bases and J by 4 bases, with 11 bases between the two germline ends. CDR1 MNHEY and CDR2 SVGEGT come from the germline V gene. CDR3 DNA: TGTGCCAGCAGTTACACGAGGTTGGGCACCGGGGAGCTGTTTTTT. It encodes CASSYTRLGTGELFF.

The chain links TRBV5-6 to TRBJ1-1, with 9 bases matching TRBD1. This CDR3 has 15 amino acids. V lost 2 bases, J lost 3 bases, and 5 bases stayed unmatched. The germline V gene encodes CDR1 SGHDT and CDR2 YYEEEE. The CDR3 DNA reads TGTGCCAGCAGCTTTACAGGGGGCGCTCACACTGAAGCTTTCTTT. Residues: CASSFTGGAHTEAFF. The variable domain in full, with the rest retrieved from reference TRBV5-6 and TRBJ1-1, is DAGVTQSPTHLIKTRGQQVTLRCSPKSGHDTVSWYQQALGQGPQFIFQYYEEEERQRGNFPDRFSGHQFPNYSSELNVNALLLGDSALYLCASSFTGGAHTEAFFGQGTRLTVV.

V usage is TRBV19 and J usage is TRBJ1-2; a weak D match, TRBD1 (5 bases). Germline CDR1 is LNHDA and CDR2 is SQIVND (reference sequence). Trimming took 1 base from V and 4 from J, leaving 7 bases between them. CDR3 size: 13 residues. The CDR3 DNA sequence: TGTGCCAGTAGTATAGTAACAGGCTATGGCTACACCTTC. Protein sequence: CASSIVTGYGYTF.

This rearrangement joins TRBV5-8 to TRBJ2-5; 9 nucleotides line up with TRBD2. The length of the CDR3 is 15 residues. Trimming removed 1 base from V and 5 bases from J; junction bases left unmatched: 6. Germline V CDR1 and CDR2: SGHTS, YDEGEE. CDR3 nucleotide sequence: TGTGCCAGCAGCTTGAGGCTAGCGGGGATTGAGACCCAGTACTTC. It yields the protein CASSLRLAGIETQYF. Supplemented by reference TRBV5-8 and TRBJ2-5, the full variable domain reads EAGVTQSPTHLIKTRGQQATLRCSPISGHTSVYWYQQALGLGLQFLLWYDEGEERNRGNFPPRFSGRQFPNYSSELNVNALELEDSALYLCASSLRLAGIETQYFGPGTRLLVL.